This T cell receptor beta chain is drawn from a study of blood T cell repertoires in COVID-19. Germline V lookup: CDR1 SGHDN, CDR2 FVKESK. This CDR3 is 16 amino acids long. V gave up 5 bases and J gave up 10 bases, with 21 bases separating them. Assay: immunoSEQ multiplex PCR; the TCRdb copy retains only in-frame clones and omits some. The sample includes over 150,000 clones, about 82% of them seen just once. The chain employs TRBV14 and TRBJ1-6; D perhaps matches TRBD1 (6 bases). This clonotype was obtained from a man aged 50-60 years with active or convalescent COVID-19. Sample: peripheral blood. The CDR3 sequence: CASSSRWAGVKSPLHF. The DNA for the CDR3 is TGTGCCAGCAGCTCCCGCTGGGCAGGGGTTAAATCACCCCTCCACTTT.